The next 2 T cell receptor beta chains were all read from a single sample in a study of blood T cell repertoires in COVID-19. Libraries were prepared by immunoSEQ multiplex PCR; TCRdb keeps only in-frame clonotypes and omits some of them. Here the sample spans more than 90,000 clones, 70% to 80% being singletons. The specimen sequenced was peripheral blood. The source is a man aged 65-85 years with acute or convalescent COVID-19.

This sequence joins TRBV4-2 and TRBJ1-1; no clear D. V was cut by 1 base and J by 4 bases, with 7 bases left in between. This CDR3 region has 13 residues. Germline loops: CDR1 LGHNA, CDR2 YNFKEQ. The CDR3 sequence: CASSQGFGTEAFF. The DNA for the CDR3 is TGTGCCAGCAGCCAAGGTTTCGGCACTGAAGCTTTCTTT.

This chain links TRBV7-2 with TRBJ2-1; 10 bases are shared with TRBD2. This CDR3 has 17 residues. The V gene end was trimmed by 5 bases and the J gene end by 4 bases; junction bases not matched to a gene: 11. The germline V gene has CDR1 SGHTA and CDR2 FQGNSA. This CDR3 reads CASSPIPSGSTYNEQFF. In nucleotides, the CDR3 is TGTGCCAGCAGCCCAATCCCTAGCGGGAGTACGTACAATGAGCAGTTCTTC.